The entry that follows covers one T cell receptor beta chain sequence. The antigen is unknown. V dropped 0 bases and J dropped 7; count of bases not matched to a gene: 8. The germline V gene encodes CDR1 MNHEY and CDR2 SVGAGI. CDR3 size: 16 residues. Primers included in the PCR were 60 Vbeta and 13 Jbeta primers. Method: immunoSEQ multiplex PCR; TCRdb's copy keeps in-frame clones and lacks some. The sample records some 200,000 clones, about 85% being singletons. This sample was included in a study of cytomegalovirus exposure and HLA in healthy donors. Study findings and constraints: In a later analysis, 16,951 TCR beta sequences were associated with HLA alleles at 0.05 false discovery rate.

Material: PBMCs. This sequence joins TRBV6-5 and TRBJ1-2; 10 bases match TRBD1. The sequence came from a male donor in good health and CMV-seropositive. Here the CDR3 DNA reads TGTGCCAGCAGTTACTCGAGGGGGACAGGGGATAGTGGCTACACCTTC. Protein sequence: CASSYSRGTGDSGYTF.